The rows below give T cell receptor beta chains drawn from one sample of a study of molecular identifiers for immune sequencing clone quantification. From the PCR reads, TCRdb called clonotypes with MiXCR, one entry per CDR3 protein. The repertoire includes hundreds of thousands of distinct CDR3 sequences, 20% to 25% of them detected once, and 0.7% to 0.9% sits in the top ten. Sequences were obtained from naive CD8+ T cells from blood, with Jurkat cell RNA spiked in. The receptor source for this set is a human donor in good health. Some libraries in this study had Jurkat cell RNA spiked in. Both conserved end residues are part of each CDR3. Fields, in order: J gene, V gene, clone size, D gene, CDR3 protein, CDR3 DNA. A D gene is named only where the DNA matches it firmly. Some rows have no size entry. The others give once, few or many, or a class for an expanded clone.

j_gene: TRBJ2-1
v_gene: TRBV20-1
abundance: many
d_gene: -
CDR3aa: CSAREGYEQFF
CDR3nt: TGCAGTGCTAGAGAGGGGTATGAGCAGTTCTTC

j_gene: TRBJ1-5
v_gene: TRBV9
abundance: many
d_gene: -
CDR3aa: CASSVGQNQPQHF
CDR3nt: TGTGCCAGCAGCGTCGGACAGAATCAGCCCCAGCATTTT

j_gene: TRBJ2-7
v_gene: TRBV20-1
abundance: many
d_gene: -
CDR3aa: CSARDYAGTYEQYF
CDR3nt: TGCAGTGCTAGAGATTACGCAGGCACCTACGAGCAGTACTTC

j_gene: TRBJ2-1
v_gene: TRBV5-1
abundance: many
d_gene: -
CDR3aa: CASSTGTKTPIHGSQFF
CDR3nt: TGCGCCAGCAGCACCGGGACCAAGACCCCTATCCATGGTTCGCAGTTCTTC

j_gene: TRBJ2-3
v_gene: TRBV4-1
abundance: -
d_gene: TRBD2
CDR3aa: CASGGTDAQYF
CDR3nt: TGTGCCAGCGGGGGTACAGATGCGCAGTATTTT

j_gene: TRBJ2-7
v_gene: TRBV7-2
abundance: many
d_gene: -
CDR3aa: CASSPGNSYEQYF
CDR3nt: TGTGCCAGCAGCCCCGGGAATTCCTACGAGCAGTACTTC

j_gene: TRBJ1-1
v_gene: TRBV7-9
abundance: many
d_gene: -
CDR3aa: CASSPPQQAWGTEAFF
CDR3nt: TGTGCCAGCAGCCCACCACAACAGGCCTGGGGGACTGAAGCTTTCTTT

j_gene: TRBJ2-7
v_gene: TRBV20-1
abundance: -
d_gene: TRBD2
CDR3aa: CSARVRLAASYEQYF
CDR3nt: TGCAGTGCTAGAGTAAGACTAGCGGCTAGCTACGAGCAGTACTTC

j_gene: TRBJ2-7
v_gene: TRBV20-1
abundance: many
d_gene: -
CDR3aa: CSARDRRGSTYEQYF
CDR3nt: TGCAGTGCTAGAGATCGGAGGGGTAGTACCTACGAGCAGTACTTC

j_gene: TRBJ2-7
v_gene: TRBV6-5
abundance: many
d_gene: TRBD2
CDR3aa: CASSGRDYEQYF
CDR3nt: TGTGCCAGCAGTGGGAGGGACTACGAGCAGTACTTC

j_gene: TRBJ2-3
v_gene: TRBV5-1
abundance: many
d_gene: -
CDR3aa: CASSGLMWGLTDTQYF
CDR3nt: TGCGCCAGCAGCGGACTTATGTGGGGGCTCACAGATACGCAGTATTTT

j_gene: TRBJ2-7
v_gene: TRBV6-5
abundance: -
d_gene: TRBD1
CDR3aa: CASSERDRWGYEQYF
CDR3nt: TGTGCCAGCAGTGAACGGGACAGGTGGGGGTACGAGCAGTACTTC

j_gene: TRBJ2-2
v_gene: TRBV23-1
abundance: many
d_gene: -
CDR3aa: CASTIGNTGELFF
CDR3nt: TGCGCCAGCACCATAGGGAACACCGGGGAGCTGTTTTTT

j_gene: TRBJ2-7
v_gene: TRBV5-5
abundance: -
d_gene: -
CDR3aa: CASSRGHSYEQYF
CDR3nt: TGTGCCAGCAGCCGAGGACATTCCTACGAGCAGTACTTC

j_gene: TRBJ1-5
v_gene: TRBV19
abundance: many
d_gene: TRBD1
CDR3aa: CASSLRDSANQPQHF
CDR3nt: TGTGCCAGTAGCCTGAGGGACAGCGCCAATCAGCCCCAGCATTTT

j_gene: TRBJ2-3
v_gene: TRBV13
abundance: -
d_gene: TRBD2
CDR3aa: CASSLSSGTPRGFQDTQYF
CDR3nt: TGTGCCAGCAGCTTATCTAGCGGGACGCCCCGAGGATTCCAAGATACGCAGTATTTT

j_gene: TRBJ2-7
v_gene: TRBV6-6
abundance: many
d_gene: TRBD1
CDR3aa: CASSPQRGTGYYEQYF
CDR3nt: TGTGCCAGCAGCCCCCAAAGGGGGACAGGATATTACGAGCAGTACTTC

j_gene: TRBJ2-7
v_gene: TRBV5-1
abundance: many
d_gene: -
CDR3aa: CASSPGHQPSYEQYF
CDR3nt: TGCGCCAGCAGCCCGGGACACCAACCTTCCTACGAGCAGTACTTC

j_gene: TRBJ1-5
v_gene: TRBV24-1
abundance: many
d_gene: TRBD1
CDR3aa: CATRALNRDRGGGSNQPQHF
CDR3nt: TGTGCCACCAGGGCCCTAAACCGGGACAGGGGGGGAGGTAGCAATCAGCCCCAGCATTTT

j_gene: TRBJ2-5
v_gene: TRBV7-8
abundance: many
d_gene: -
CDR3aa: CASSLWDGQETQYF
CDR3nt: TGTGCCAGCAGCTTATGGGACGGCCAAGAGACCCAGTACTTC

j_gene: TRBJ2-7
v_gene: TRBV6-2/TRBV6-3
abundance: many
d_gene: -
CDR3aa: CASSYSGAYYEQYF
CDR3nt: TGTGCCAGCAGTTACTCCGGGGCCTACTACGAGCAGTACTTC

j_gene: TRBJ2-5
v_gene: TRBV23-1
abundance: many
d_gene: TRBD1
CDR3aa: CASIVLRKDRQETQYF
CDR3nt: TGCGCCAGCATCGTGCTGAGAAAGGACAGGCAAGAGACCCAGTACTTC